Listed below are T cell receptor beta chains from one sample, sequenced in a study of blood T cell repertoires in COVID-19. Clones were read by immunoSEQ multiplex PCR, and TCRdb kept only the in-frame ones, dropping some. The sample consists of more than 85,000 clones, more than 85% of them appearing once. Material: peripheral blood. The source of these receptors is a man aged 18 to 29 with acute or convalescent COVID-19. CDR3s include the opening cysteine and the closing phenylalanine or tryptophan. D genes are given only for firm matches. Rows may omit the clone size; those that give it use once, few, many or a size class.

clone_size j_call v_call d_call cdr3_nt cdr3_aa
- TRBJ1-2 TRBV6-6 TRBD1 TGTGCCAGCAGCCATGGACAGGCCGAGGGTGGCTACACCTTC CASSHGQAEGGYTF
- TRBJ2-2 TRBV9 - TGTGCCAGCAGCGTACCGGTGGACACCGGGGAGCTGTTTTTT CASSVPVDTGELFF
- TRBJ1-3 TRBV5-1 - TGCGCCAGCAGCTTGGCTCGGGGTAATGGAAACACCATATATTTT CASSLARGNGNTIYF
- TRBJ2-1 TRBV30 TRBD2 TGTGCCTGGAGTGTACCAGCGGGAGGGCAGTTCTTC CAWSVPAGGQFF
- TRBJ2-7 TRBV27 TRBD2 TGTGCCAGCAGTTTATCCACGACTAGCGGGATTCACTACGAGCAGTACTTC CASSLSTTSGIHYEQYF
few TRBJ1-1 TRBV27 TRBD1 TGTGCCAGCAACTTAGACAGGGGCCGGCCTGAAGCTTTCTTT CASNLDRGRPEAFF
- TRBJ2-1 TRBV27 - TGTGCCAGCAGTTTATCAAGGGGTGTGAGGTACTACAATGAGCAGTTCTTC CASSLSRGVRYYNEQFF
- TRBJ1-1 TRBV10-3 - TGTGCCATCAGTCCCGGGACGGGAGATTTCGCTTTCTTT CAISPGTGDFAFF
- TRBJ2-5 TRBV18 TRBD1 TGTGCCAGCTCATCCGGACAGGGGGCAGGAGAGACCCAGTACTTC CASSSGQGAGETQYF
few TRBJ2-7 TRBV6-5 - TGTGCCAGCACCTCGACTAGTTCCCGCGAGCAGTACTTC CASTSTSSREQYF
- TRBJ1-1 TRBV28 - TGTGCCAGCAGTTCGCGGCAGGGGCTGAACACTGAAGCTTTCTTT CASSSRQGLNTEAFF
- TRBJ2-4 TRBV5-6 - TGTGCCAGCAGCTGGACAGCACAAGACCCCAAAAACATTCAGTACTTC CASSWTAQDPKNIQYF
- TRBJ2-1 TRBV5-6 TRBD1 TGTGCCAGCAGCTTTAGGGGCGGGACAGGGCTATACAATGAGCAGTTCTTC CASSFRGGTGLYNEQFF
- TRBJ1-4 TRBV5-6 TRBD1 TGTGCCAGCAGCTTGGCACCGGGGACAGGGAGGGAAAAACTGTTTTTT CASSLAPGTGREKLFF
few TRBJ2-5 TRBV25-1 - TGTGCCAGCAGTGACCCTAACGAAGGACAGTATAGAGAGACCCAGTACTTC CASSDPNEGQYRETQYF
- TRBJ2-1 TRBV11-2 - TGTGCCAGCAGCTCTCTAAGCAATGAGCAGTTCTTC CASSSLSNEQFF
- TRBJ2-3 TRBV15 - TGTGCCACGGCTCGGGGGATGGCCACAGATACGCAGTATTTT CATARGMATDTQYF
- TRBJ2-5 TRBV7-7 TRBD2 TGTGCCAGCAGAAAACTCTTAGCGGGAGAGGAGACCCAGTACTTC CASRKLLAGEETQYF
- TRBJ2-7 TRBV4-1 - TGCGCCAGCAGCCAGCAAGGGACTCCATCCTACGAGCAGTACTTC CASSQQGTPSYEQYF
- TRBJ2-3 TRBV9 - TGTGCCACCTCCCGGCCGAATAGCATGCCAGATACGCAGTATTTT CATSRPNSMPDTQYF
- TRBJ1-1 TRBV5-4 TRBD1 TGTGCCAGCAGCTACGGACAGGGGGACACTGAAGCTTTCTTT CASSYGQGDTEAFF
- TRBJ1-1 TRBV6-5 - TGTGCCAGCAGCCGCGGTACTGAAGCTTTCTTT CASSRGTEAFF
- TRBJ2-5 TRBV19 TRBD1 TGTGCCAGTAGTATAGGGGGACAGGGGGACCAAGAGACCCAGTACTTC CASSIGGQGDQETQYF
- TRBJ1-2 TRBV4-1 TRBD1 TGCGCCAGCAGCCAGAGACAGGGAGGTTATGGCTACACCTTC CASSQRQGGYGYTF
- TRBJ1-2 TRBV5-8 - TGTGCCAGCAGCTTGTTGGGTCGGGGAACGGGCGGCTACACCTTC CASSLLGRGTGGYTF
- TRBJ1-1 TRBV4-2 TRBD1 TGTGCCAGCAGCCAAGGGGGACAGGGAAACTATGAAGCTTTCTTT CASSQGGQGNYEAFF
- TRBJ1-3 TRBV19 TRBD1 TGTGCCAGTCTCCTTCATGGGACAGGGATCGGCTCTGGAAACACCATATATTTT CASLLHGTGIGSGNTIYF
- TRBJ2-2 TRBV5-1 TRBD2 TGCGCCAGCAGCTTGTTCGCCGGGACTAGCGGCGGGGAGCTGTTTTTT CASSLFAGTSGGELFF
- TRBJ2-2 TRBV5-6 - TGTGCCAGCAGCTATGACAGGTCTCCGAACACCGGGGAGCTGTTTTTT CASSYDRSPNTGELFF
- TRBJ2-7 TRBV5-1 - TGCGCCAGCAGCCACCGACCGGAGTCCTACGAGCAGTACTTC CASSHRPESYEQYF
once TRBJ1-5 TRBV6-2/TRBV6-3 - TGTGCCAGCAGCCCTGCCGACAGGAATCAGCCCCAGCATTTT CASSPADRNQPQHF
- TRBJ2-3 TRBV19 - TGTGCCAGCACCATCGGGGTTAGCACAGATACGCAGTATTTT CASTIGVSTDTQYF
- TRBJ2-1 TRBV7-9 TRBD1 TGTGCCAGCAGCTTGGACAGGGTCCACAATGAGCAGTTCTTC CASSLDRVHNEQFF
- TRBJ2-7 TRBV11-3 TRBD1 TGTGCCAGCAGCTTAGAAGGCAGGGGGCCGAGGGAGCAGTACTTC CASSLEGRGPREQYF
- TRBJ2-1 TRBV7-9 TRBD2 TGTGCCAGCAGCTCCATCAAGACTAGCGGGTTATCCTACAATGAGCAGTTCTTC CASSSIKTSGLSYNEQFF
- TRBJ1-5 TRBV12-3/TRBV12-4 - TGTGCCAGCAGTCACAAAAGCAATCAGCCCCAGCATTTT CASSHKSNQPQHF
- TRBJ1-2 TRBV6-4 - TGTGCCAGCAGTCAGGGGCCGAGGGGCTATGGCTACACCTTC CASSQGPRGYGYTF
- TRBJ2-5 TRBV5-5 - TGTGCCAGCAGCGTGACTAGGTCGGGCCAAGAGACCCAGTACTTC CASSVTRSGQETQYF
- TRBJ2-3 TRBV7-8 TRBD2 TGTGCCAGCAGCTTAGTACTAGCGGGGTCAGATACGCAGTATTTT CASSLVLAGSDTQYF
once TRBJ1-1 TRBV19 TRBD1 TGTGCCAGTACCGGGACAGAGAACTTGAACACTGAAGCTTTCTTT CASTGTENLNTEAFF
- TRBJ1-1 TRBV18 TRBD1 TGTGCCAGCTCACCTGGGGATCTGCGACAGGGGGCAGCTGAAGCTTTCTTT CASSPGDLRQGAAEAFF
- TRBJ1-3 TRBV5-1 - TGCGCCAGCAGCTACTCGGACATGTTTACCTCTGGAAACACCATATATTTT CASSYSDMFTSGNTIYF
- TRBJ1-2 TRBV30 TRBD1 TGTGCCTGGAGCACAGGGGGCCCCTATGGCTACACCTTC CAWSTGGPYGYTF
- TRBJ2-1 TRBV5-1 TRBD2 TGCGCCAGCAGCCGACCGGGACTAGCGGGACTCAGCTCCTACAATGAGCAGTTCTTC CASSRPGLAGLSSYNEQFF
once TRBJ1-1 TRBV6-5 - TGTGCCAGCCTTGGGCCAGGGAACACTGAAGCTTTCTTT CASLGPGNTEAFF
- TRBJ2-2 TRBV5-6 - TGTGCCAGCAGTTCTGTTAGCGGTATTGGAGCCGGGGAGCTGTTTTTT CASSSVSGIGAGELFF